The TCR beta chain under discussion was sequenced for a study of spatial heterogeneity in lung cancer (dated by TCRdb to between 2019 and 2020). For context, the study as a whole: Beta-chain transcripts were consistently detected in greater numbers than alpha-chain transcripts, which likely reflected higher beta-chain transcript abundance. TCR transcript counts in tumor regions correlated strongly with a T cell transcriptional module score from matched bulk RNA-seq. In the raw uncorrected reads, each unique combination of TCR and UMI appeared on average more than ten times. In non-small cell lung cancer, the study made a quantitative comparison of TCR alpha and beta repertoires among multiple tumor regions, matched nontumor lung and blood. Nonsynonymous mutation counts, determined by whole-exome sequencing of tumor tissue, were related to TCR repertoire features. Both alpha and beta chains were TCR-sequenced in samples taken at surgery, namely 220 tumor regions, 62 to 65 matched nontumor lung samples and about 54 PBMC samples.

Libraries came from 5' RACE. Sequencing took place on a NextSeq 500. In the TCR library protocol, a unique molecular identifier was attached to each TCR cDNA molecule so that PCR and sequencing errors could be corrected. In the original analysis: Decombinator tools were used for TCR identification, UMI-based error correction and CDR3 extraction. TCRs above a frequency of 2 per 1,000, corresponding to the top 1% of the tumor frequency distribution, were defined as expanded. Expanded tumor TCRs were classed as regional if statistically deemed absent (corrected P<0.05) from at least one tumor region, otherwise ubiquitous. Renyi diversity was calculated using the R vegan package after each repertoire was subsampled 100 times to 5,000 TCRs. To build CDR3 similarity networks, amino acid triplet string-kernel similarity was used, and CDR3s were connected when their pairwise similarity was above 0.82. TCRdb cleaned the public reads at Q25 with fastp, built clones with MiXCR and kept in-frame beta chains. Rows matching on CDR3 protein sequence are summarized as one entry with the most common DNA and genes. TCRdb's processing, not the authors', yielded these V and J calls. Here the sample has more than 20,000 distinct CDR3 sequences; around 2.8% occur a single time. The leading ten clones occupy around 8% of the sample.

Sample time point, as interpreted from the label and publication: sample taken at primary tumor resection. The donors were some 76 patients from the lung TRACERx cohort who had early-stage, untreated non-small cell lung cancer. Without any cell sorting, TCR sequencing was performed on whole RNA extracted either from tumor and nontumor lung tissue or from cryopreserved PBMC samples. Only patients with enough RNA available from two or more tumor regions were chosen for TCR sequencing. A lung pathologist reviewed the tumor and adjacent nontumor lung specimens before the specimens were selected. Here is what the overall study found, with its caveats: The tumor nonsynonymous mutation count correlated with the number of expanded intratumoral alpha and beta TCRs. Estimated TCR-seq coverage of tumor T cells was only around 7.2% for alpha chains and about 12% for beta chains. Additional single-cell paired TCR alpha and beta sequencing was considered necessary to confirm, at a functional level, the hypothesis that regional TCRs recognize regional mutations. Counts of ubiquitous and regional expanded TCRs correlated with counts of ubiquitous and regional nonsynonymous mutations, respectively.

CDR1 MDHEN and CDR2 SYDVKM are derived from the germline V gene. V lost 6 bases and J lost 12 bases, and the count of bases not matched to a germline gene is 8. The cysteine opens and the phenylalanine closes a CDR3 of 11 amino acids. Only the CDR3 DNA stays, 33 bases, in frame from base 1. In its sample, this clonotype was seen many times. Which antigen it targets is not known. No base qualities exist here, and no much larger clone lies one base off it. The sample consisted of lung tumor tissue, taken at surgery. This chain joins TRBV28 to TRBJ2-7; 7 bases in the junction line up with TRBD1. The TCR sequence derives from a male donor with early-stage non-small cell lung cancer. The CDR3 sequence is CASRVRDRGYF. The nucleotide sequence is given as TGTGCCAGCAGAGTACGGGACAGAGGGTACTTC. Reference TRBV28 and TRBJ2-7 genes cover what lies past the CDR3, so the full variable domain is DVKVTQSSRYLVKRTGEKVFLECVQDMDHENMFWYRQDPGLGLRLIYFSYDVKMKEKGDIPEGYSVSREKKERFSLILESASTNQTSMYLCASRVRDRGYFGPGTRLTVT.